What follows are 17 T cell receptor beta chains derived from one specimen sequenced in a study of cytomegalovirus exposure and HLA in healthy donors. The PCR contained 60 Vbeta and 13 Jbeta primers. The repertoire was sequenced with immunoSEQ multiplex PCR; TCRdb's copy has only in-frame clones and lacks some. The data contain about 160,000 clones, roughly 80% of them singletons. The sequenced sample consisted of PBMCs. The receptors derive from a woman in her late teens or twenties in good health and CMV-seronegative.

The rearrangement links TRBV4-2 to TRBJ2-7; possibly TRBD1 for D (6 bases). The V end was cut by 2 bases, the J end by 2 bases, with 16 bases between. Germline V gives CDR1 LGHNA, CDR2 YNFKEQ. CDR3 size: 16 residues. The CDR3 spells CASSQQVGAGTYEQYF. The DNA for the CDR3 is TGTGCCAGCAGCCAACAGGTGGGGGCGGGTACCTACGAGCAGTACTTC.

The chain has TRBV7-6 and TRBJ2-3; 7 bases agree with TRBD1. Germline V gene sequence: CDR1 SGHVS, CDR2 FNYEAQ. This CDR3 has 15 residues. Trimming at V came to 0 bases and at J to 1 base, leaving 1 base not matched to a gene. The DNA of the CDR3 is TGTGCCAGCAGCTTAGCTGGGACAGGCACAGATACGCAGTATTTT. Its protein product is CASSLAGTGTDTQYF.

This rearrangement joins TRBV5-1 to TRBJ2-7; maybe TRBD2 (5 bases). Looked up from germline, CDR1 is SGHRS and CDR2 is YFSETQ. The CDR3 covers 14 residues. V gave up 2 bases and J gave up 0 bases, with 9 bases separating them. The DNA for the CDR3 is TGCGCCAGCAGCTTCCGGGGAAGCTCCTACGAGCAGTACTTC. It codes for CASSFRGSSYEQYF.

The CDR3 DNA is TGTGCCAGCAGTGCCACAGGGATCAGGGATACGCAGTATTTT. Protein product: CASSATGIRDTQYF. The chain links TRBV6-5 to TRBJ2-3; D is perhaps TRBD1 (6 bases). Trimming shortened V by 5 bases and J by 6 bases, and 15 bases separated the two germline ends. CDR3 length: 14 amino acids. Germline V gives CDR1 MNHEY, CDR2 SVGAGI.

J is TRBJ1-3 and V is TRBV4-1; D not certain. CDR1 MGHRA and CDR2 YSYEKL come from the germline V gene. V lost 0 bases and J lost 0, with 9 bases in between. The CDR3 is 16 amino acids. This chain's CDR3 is CASSQDRHSSGNTIYF. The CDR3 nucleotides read TGCGCCAGCAGCCAAGACCGACACTCCTCTGGAAACACCATATATTTT.

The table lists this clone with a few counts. The CDR3 DNA follows: TGTGCCAGCAGCTTCACCGGGACTAGAAGCACCGGGGAGCTGTTTTTT. This sequence encodes CASSFTGTRSTGELFF. This chain joins TRBV11-3 and TRBJ2-2; 8 nucleotides line up with TRBD2. This CDR3 is built from 16 residues. The germline CDR1 and CDR2 sequences are SGHNT and YENEEA. Trimming took 3 bases from V and 4 from J; bases not matched to a gene: 7.

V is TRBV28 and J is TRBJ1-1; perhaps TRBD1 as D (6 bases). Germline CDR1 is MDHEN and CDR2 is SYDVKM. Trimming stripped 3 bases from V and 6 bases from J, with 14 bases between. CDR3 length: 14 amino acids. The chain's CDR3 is CASSFRQARSEAFF. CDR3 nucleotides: TGTGCCAGCAGTTTCCGACAGGCACGCTCTGAAGCTTTCTTT. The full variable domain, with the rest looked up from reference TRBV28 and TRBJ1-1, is DVKVTQSSRYLVKRTGEKVFLECVQDMDHENMFWYRQDPGLGLRLIYFSYDVKMKEKGDIPEGYSVSREKKERFSLILESASTNQTSMYLCASSFRQARSEAFFGQGTRLTVV.

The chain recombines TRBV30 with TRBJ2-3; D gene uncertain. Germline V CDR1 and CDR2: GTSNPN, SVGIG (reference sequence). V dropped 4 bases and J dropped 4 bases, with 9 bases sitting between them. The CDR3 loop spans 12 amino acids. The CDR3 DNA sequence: TGTGCCTGGACTCTCGCGGCAGATACGCAGTATTTT. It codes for CAWTLAADTQYF.

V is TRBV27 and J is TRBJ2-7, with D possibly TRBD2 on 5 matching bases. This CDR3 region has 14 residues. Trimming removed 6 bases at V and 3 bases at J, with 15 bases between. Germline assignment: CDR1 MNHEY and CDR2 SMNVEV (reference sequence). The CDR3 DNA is TGTGCCAGCAGCCTAGCCCCGTCTTTCTACGAGCAGTACTTC. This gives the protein CASSLAPSFYEQYF.

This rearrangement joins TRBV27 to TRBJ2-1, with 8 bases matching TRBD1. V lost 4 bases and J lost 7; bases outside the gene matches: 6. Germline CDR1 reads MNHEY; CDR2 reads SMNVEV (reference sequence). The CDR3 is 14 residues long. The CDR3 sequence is CASSYARTGNEQFF. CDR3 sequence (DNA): TGTGCCAGCAGTTACGCCCGGACAGGGAATGAGCAGTTCTTC.

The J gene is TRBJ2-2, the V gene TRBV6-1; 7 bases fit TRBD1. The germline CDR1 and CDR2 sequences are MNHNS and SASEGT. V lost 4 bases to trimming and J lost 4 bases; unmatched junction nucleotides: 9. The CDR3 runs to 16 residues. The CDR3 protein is CASSGITGVGTGELFF. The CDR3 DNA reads TGTGCCAGCAGTGGCATCACAGGGGTCGGCACCGGGGAGCTGTTTTTT.

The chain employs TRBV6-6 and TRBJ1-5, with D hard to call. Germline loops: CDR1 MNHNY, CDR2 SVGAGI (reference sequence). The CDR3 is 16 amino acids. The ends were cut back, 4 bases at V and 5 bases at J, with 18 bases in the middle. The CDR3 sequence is CASSSNWRQSDQPQHF. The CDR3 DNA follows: TGTGCCAGCAGTTCGAATTGGAGGCAAAGCGATCAGCCCCAGCATTTT.

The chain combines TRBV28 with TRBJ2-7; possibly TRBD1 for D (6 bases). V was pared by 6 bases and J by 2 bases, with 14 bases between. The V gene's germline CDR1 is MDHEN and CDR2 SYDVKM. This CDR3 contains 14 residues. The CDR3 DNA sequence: TGTGCCAGCAGGACCGGGACATCTGCCTACGAGCAGTACTTC. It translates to CASRTGTSAYEQYF.

In nucleotides, the CDR3 is TGTGCCAGCAGCCCAACACAGTTGACCTACGAGCAGTACTTC. Translating gives CASSPTQLTYEQYF. The rearrangement uses TRBV7-2 and TRBJ2-7, with D hard to call. CDR3 length equals 14 residues. V lost 5 bases to trimming and J lost 2 bases, with 13 bases between them. The V gene's germline CDR1 is SGHTA and CDR2 FQGNSA.

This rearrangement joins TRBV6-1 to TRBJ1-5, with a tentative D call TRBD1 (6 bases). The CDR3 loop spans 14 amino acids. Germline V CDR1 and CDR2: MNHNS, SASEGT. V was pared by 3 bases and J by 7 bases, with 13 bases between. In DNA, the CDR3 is TGTGCCAGCAGTGATGTACAGGGTGACCAGCCCCAGCATTTT. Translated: CASSDVQGDQPQHF.

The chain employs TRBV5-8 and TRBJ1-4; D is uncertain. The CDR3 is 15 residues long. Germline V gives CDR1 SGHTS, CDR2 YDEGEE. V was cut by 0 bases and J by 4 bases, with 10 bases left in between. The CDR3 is CASSLGGALNEKLFF. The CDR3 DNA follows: TGTGCCAGCAGCTTGGGAGGAGCTCTTAATGAAAAACTGTTTTTT.

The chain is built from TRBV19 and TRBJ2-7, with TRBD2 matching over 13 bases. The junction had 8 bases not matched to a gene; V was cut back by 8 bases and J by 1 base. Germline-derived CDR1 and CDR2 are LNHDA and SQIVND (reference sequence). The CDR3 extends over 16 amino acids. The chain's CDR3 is CASSRTSGSGSYEQYF. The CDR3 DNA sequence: TGTGCCAGTTCCCGGACTAGCGGGAGTGGATCCTACGAGCAGTACTTC.